Listed below are T cell receptor beta chains from one sample, sequenced in a study of cytomegalovirus exposure and HLA in healthy donors. Some clones are missing from TCRdb's copy, which holds only in-frame ones; the method was immunoSEQ multiplex PCR. The data hold about 200,000 clones, with about 81% observed a single time. The sequenced sample consisted of PBMCs. The receptors come from a woman aged 45-65 years in good health and CMV-seropositive. Each CDR3 is given with its conserved first and last residue. A D gene is named only where the DNA matches it firmly. Some rows mark clone size as missing; the rest say once, few, many or name a class of expanded clone.

abundance,d_gene,v_gene,CDR3aa
NA,NA,TRBV5-1,CASSPVGGTSGNTIYF
NA,NA,TRBV5-1,CASPPPTGEKIYEQYF
NA,NA,TRBV11-2,CASSLGFDSSYEQYF
NA,TRBD2,TRBV4-1,CASSQGASGDYEQYF
NA,NA,TRBV30,CAWSGRISNQPQHF
NA,NA,TRBV29-1,CSVVAWSQRKMNTEAFF
NA,TRBD1,TRBV5-1,CASSPAGQSSGNTIYF
NA,TRBD1,TRBV18,CASSPPGTAHTGELFF
NA,NA,TRBV14,CASSQAGRETQYF
NA,NA,TRBV7-2,CASSLLQTTNYGYTF
NA,TRBD1,TRBV7-8,CASSLAEDRDEQYF
NA,NA,TRBV5-1,CASSSELGASTGELFF
few,TRBD1,TRBV4-1,CASSQVGQGRNQPQHF
once,TRBD1,TRBV19,CARPPGQAGYSNQPQHF
NA,NA,TRBV5-4,CASSLGGDSYEQYF
NA,TRBD2,TRBV28,CAHRSGGLSSYEQYF
NA,TRBD2,TRBV6-6,CASSATSGNVDEQFF
NA,NA,TRBV30,CAWSRAPSYNEQFF
NA,NA,TRBV28,CASSTAGRRDSYNEQFF
NA,TRBD2,TRBV29-1,CSAPKGGTSGQETQYF
NA,NA,TRBV10-3,CAISNRELGNEQFF
NA,NA,TRBV21-1,CASSKEAADSNQPQHF
NA,TRBD1,TRBV19,CASSRRQGALGANVLTF
NA,NA,TRBV18,CASRQEAGQPQHF
NA,NA,TRBV5-7,CASSSRRQAGNTIYF
NA,TRBD1,TRBV28,CASSLGRQGRAFF
once,NA,TRBV28,CASSPDIYGYTF
NA,TRBD1,TRBV5-1,CASSSPTGVRTGELFF
NA,TRBD1,TRBV28,CASSHRGTGSYEQYF
NA,TRBD1,TRBV7-9,CASSLGDREYVNEQFF
NA,NA,TRBV4-3,CASSQDHTDTQYF
NA,TRBD1,TRBV19,CATQRQGNSNQPQHF
NA,NA,TRBV5-8,CASSWRSGANGLTF
NA,TRBD1,TRBV6-6,CASSYSETGGTEAFF
NA,TRBD1,TRBV18,CASSQDRGLYGYTF
NA,NA,TRBV11-3,CASSNGAQETQYF
NA,NA,TRBV6-5,CASSQNQETQYF
once,NA,TRBV21-1,CASSKGLVAQFF
NA,TRBD2,TRBV4-1,CASSQGGLAGSQGTGELFF
NA,TRBD1,TRBV23-1,CASRIRDRVGYEQYF
few,NA,TRBV28,CASSTLTGRGYTF
NA,TRBD1,TRBV5-4,CASSPGQGGEETQYF
few,TRBD2,TRBV5-8,CASSQTSSTDTQYF
NA,TRBD1,TRBV7-9,CSSSLGGREPITEAFF
NA,TRBD1,TRBV28,CASSSTGQGRQPQHF
NA,NA,TRBV5-1,CASRQGEGTEAFF
NA,TRBD1,TRBV28,CASRIGTGESYEQYF
NA,TRBD1,TRBV30,CAWRETGGGGYTF
NA,NA,TRBV7-9,CASSLGARWETQYF
NA,NA,TRBV5-6,CASSLGQGAYNEQFF
NA,NA,TRBV11-1,CASRHAGTLNTGELFF
NA,NA,TRBV6-1,CASSHGELFF
NA,NA,TRBV30,CAWSAQALGPDYGYTF